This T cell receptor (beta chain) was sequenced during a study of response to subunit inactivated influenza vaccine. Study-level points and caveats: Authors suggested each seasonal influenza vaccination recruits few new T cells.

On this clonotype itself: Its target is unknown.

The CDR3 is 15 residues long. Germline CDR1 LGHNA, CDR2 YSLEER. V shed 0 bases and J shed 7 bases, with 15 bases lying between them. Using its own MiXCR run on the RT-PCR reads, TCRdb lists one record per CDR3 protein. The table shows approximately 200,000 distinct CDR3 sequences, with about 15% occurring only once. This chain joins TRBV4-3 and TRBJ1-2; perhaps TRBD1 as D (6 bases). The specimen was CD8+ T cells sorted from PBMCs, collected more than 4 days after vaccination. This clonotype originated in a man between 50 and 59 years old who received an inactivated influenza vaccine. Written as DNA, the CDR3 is TGCGCCAGCAGCCAAGATCCGCAGGGGATGAGTGGCTACACCTTC. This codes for CASSQDPQGMSGYTF.